This T cell receptor beta chain was identified in a study of vaccination and CD4 T cells after COVID-19. Study as a whole: There were six male and four female convalescents, and two of them were Hispanic.

Treatment reported: approximately 9-day PBMC culture with coronavirus spike peptide pools or control peptides (ViraFEST assay). ViraFEST sequenced TCRs after peptide-pool expansion of antigen-specific T cells. The culture of about 2 million PBMCs per well included roughly 10 IU/ml IL-2 and about 9.9 ug/ml peptide pools. With the Oncomine TCR Beta short-read assay, DNA from cultured CD4+ T cells was sequenced. The genomic DNA was obtained from cultured CD4+ T cells by extraction with the QIAamp micro DNA kit. TCRdb re-derived calls from the PCR reads in MiXCR, one entry per CDR3 protein. The sample consists of some 8,100 distinct CDR3 sequences, 40% to 55% of them appearing once. Comment on this clonotype: Its target is unknown.

Material: CD4+ T cells from blood, cultured in vitro. This sequence originates from a human donor who had recovered from COVID-19.

For the CDR3, the DNA is TGCAGTGCTGATGGGGGATGGGAGACCCAGTACTTC. It translates to CSADGGWETQYF. This chain links TRBV20-1 with TRBJ2-5; TRBD1 or TRBD2 may be the D gene (5 bases each). Trimming cost V 5 bases and J 5 bases, with 12 bases left between them. The germline gives CDR1 DFQATT, CDR2 SNEGSKA (reference sequence). The CDR3 extends over 12 amino acids.